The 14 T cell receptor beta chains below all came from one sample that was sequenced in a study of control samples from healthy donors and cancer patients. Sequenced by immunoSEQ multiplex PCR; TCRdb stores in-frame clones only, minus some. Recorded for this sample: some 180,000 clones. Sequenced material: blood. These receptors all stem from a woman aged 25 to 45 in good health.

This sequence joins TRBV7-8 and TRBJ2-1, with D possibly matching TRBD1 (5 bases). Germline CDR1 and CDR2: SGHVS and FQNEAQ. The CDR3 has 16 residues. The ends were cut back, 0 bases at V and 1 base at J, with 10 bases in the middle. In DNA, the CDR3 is TGTGCCAGCAGCTTAGCGCGCAGGGAATCCTACAATGAGCAGTTCTTC. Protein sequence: CASSLARRESYNEQFF.

CDR3 DNA: TGTGCCAGCAGTCGTGTGGGTGTCGGCTACACCTTC. Encoded protein: CASSRVGVGYTF. V gene TRBV5-6 combines with J gene TRBJ1-2; D ambiguous. V was shortened by 5 bases and J by 8 bases, with 13 bases between the two germline ends. The CDR3 extends over 12 amino acids. Germline V CDR1 and CDR2: SGHDT, YYEEEE.

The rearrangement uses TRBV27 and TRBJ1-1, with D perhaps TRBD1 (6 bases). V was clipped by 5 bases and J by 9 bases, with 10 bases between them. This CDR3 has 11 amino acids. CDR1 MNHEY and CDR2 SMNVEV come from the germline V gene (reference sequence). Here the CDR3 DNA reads TGTGCCAGCAGTACCGGGACAAAAGCTTTCTTT. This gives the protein CASSTGTKAFF.

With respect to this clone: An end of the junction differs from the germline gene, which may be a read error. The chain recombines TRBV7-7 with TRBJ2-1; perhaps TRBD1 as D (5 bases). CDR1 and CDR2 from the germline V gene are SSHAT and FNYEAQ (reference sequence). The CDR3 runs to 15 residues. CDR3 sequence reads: CASSLDSVGYNEQFF. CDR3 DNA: TGTGCTAGCAGCTTAGACAGTGTGGGCTACAATGAGCAGTTCTTC.

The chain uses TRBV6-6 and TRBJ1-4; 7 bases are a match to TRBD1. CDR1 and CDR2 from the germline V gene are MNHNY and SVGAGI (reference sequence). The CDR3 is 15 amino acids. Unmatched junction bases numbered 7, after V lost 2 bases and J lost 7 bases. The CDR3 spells CASSYDRVASEKLFF. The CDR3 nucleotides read TGTGCCAGCAGTTACGACAGGGTAGCGAGTGAAAAACTGTTTTTT.

CDR3 bases: TGTGCCATCTCATATATGGGGACAGGGGATGGCTACACCTTC. Translated, it gives CAISYMGTGDGYTF. V and J are TRBV6-5 and TRBJ1-2, with 10 bases fitting TRBD1. Trimming took 10 bases from V and 6 from J; bases not matched to a gene: 11. The CDR3 totals 14 residues. CDR1 and CDR2 from the germline V gene are MNHEY and SVGAGI.

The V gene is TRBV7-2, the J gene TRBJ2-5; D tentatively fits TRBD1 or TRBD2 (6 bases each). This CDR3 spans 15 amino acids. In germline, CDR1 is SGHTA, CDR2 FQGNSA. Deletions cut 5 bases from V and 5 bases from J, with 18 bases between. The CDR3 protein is CASSHRGGTIETQYF. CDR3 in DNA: TGTGCCAGCAGCCACCGAGGGGGGACAATCGAGACCCAGTACTTC.

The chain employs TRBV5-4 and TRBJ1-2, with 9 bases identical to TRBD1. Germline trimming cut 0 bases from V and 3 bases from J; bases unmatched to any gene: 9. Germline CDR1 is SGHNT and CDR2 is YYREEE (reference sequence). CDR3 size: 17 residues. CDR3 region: CASSLGGQGRYDYGYTF. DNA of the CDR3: TGTGCCAGCAGCTTGGGAGGACAGGGGCGGTACGACTATGGCTACACCTTC.

CDR3 in amino acids: CASRPAGTPSTEAFF. In nucleotides, the CDR3 is TGCGCCAGCAGACCCGCCGGGACACCTAGTACTGAAGCTTTCTTT. The genes are TRBV5-1 and TRBJ1-1, with D maybe TRBD1 (6 bases). Germline V lookup: CDR1 SGHRS, CDR2 YFSETQ. This CDR3 region has 15 residues. V lost 5 bases, J lost 5 bases, and 19 bases lay in between.

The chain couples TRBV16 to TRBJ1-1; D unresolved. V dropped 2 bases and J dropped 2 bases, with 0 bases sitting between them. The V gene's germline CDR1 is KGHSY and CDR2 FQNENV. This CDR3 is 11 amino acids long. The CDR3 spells CASSQNTEAFF. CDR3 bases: TGTGCCAGCAGCCAAAACACTGAAGCTTTCTTT.

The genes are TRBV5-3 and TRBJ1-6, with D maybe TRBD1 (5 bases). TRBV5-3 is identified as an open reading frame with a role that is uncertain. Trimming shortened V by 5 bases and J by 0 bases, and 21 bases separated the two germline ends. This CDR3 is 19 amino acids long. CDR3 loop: CARSSPEGRRSSYNSPLHF. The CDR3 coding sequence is TGTGCCAGAAGTTCCCCCGAGGGACGGCGGAGCTCCTATAATTCACCCCTCCACTTT.

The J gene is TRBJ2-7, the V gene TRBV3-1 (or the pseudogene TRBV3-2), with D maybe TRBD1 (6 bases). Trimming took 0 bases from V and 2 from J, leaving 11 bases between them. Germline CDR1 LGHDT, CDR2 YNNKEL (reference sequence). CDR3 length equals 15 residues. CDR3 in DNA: TGTGCCAGCAGCCAAGACAGGGGTCCTGCCTACGAGCAGTACTTC. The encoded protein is CASSQDRGPAYEQYF.

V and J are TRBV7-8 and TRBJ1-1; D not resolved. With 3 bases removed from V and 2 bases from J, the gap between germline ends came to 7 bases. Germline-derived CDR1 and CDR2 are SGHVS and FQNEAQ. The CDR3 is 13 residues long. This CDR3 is CASSLRRNTEAFF. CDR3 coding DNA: TGTGCCAGCAGCTTGCGCAGAAACACTGAAGCTTTCTTT.

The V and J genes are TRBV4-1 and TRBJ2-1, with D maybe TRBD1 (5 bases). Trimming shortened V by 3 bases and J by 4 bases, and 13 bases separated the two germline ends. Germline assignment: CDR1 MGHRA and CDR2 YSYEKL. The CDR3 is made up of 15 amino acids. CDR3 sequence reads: CASSHGKGAYNEQFF. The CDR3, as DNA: TGCGCCAGCAGCCACGGCAAAGGGGCTTACAATGAGCAGTTCTTC.